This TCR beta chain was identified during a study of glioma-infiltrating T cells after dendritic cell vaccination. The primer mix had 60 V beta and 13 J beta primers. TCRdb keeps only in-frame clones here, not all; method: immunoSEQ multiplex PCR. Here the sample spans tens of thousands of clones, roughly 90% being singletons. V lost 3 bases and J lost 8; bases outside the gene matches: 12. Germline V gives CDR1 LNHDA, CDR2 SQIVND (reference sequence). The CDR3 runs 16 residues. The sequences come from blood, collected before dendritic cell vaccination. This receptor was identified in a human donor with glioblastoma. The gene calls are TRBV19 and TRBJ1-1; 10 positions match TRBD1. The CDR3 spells CASSIVRDRGDLEAFF. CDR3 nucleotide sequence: TGTGCCAGTAGTATTGTCCGGGACAGGGGTGACCTAGAAGCTTTCTTT.